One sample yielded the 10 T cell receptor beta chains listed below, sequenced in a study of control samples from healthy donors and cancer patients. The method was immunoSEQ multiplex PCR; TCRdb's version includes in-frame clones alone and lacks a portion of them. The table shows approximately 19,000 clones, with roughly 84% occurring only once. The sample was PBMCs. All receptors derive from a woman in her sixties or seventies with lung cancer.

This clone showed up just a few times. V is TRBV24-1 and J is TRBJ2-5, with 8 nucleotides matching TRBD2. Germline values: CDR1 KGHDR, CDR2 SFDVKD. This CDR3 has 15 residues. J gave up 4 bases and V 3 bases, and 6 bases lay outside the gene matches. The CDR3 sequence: CATSDPGTRIETQYF. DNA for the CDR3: TGTGCCACCAGTGATCCCGGGACTAGAATAGAGACCCAGTACTTC.

The CDR3 spells CASSIGPRSGGFNEQFF. CDR3 coding DNA: TGTGCCAGTAGTATTGGGCCTCGTAGCGGAGGCTTTAATGAGCAGTTCTTC. The chain joins TRBV19 to TRBJ2-1; tentatively, D is TRBD2 (6 bases). The V gene lost 3 bases and the J gene lost 7 bases, with 22 bases spanning the gap. Germline CDR1 reads LNHDA; CDR2 reads SQIVND (reference sequence). The CDR3 totals 17 residues.

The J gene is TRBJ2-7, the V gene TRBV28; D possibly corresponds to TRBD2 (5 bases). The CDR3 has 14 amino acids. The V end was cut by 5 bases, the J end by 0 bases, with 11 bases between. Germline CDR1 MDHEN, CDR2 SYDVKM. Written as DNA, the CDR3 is TGTGCCAGCAGTCCTGCGGGCCTCTCCTACGAGCAGTACTTC. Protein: CASSPAGLSYEQYF.

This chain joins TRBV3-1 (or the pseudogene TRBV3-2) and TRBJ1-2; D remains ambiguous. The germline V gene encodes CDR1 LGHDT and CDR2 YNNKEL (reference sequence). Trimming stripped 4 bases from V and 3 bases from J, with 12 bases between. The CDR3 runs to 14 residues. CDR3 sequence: CASSRGTLDYGYTF. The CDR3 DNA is TGTGCCAGCAGCCGGGGAACGCTAGACTATGGCTACACCTTC.

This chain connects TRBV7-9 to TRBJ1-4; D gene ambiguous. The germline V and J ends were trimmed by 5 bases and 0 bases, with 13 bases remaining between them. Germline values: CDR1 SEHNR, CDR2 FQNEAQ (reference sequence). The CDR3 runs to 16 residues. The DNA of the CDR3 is TGTGCCAGCAGCGATTACTGGTCAGCAACTAATGAAAAACTGTTTTTT. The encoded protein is CASSDYWSATNEKLFF.

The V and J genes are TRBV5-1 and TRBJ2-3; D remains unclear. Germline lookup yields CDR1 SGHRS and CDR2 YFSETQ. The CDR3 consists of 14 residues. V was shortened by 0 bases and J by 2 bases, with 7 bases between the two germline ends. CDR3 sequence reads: CASSLERNTDTQYF. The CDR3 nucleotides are TGCGCCAGCAGCTTGGAGCGTAACACAGATACGCAGTATTTT.

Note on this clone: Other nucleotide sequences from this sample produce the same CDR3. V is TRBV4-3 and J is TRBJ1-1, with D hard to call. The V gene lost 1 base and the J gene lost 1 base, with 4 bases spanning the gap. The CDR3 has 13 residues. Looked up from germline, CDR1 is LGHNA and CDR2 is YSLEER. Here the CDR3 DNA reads TGCGCCAGCAGCCAAGCGGGGAACACTGAAGCTTTCTTT. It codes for CASSQAGNTEAFF.

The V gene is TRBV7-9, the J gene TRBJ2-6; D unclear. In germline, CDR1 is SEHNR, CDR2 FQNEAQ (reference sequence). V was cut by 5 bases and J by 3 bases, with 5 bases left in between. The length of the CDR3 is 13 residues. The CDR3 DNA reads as TGTGCCAGCAGCCTAGGTGGGGCCAACGTCCTGACTTTC. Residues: CASSLGGANVLTF.

CDR3: CATDKGSADTEAFF. In DNA, the CDR3 is TGTGCCACCGATAAGGGATCCGCCGACACTGAAGCTTTCTTT. The rearrangement links TRBV7-2 to TRBJ1-1; D unclear. The V end was cut by 10 bases, the J end by 3 bases, with 18 bases between. This CDR3 comprises 14 residues. Germline lookup yields CDR1 SGHTA and CDR2 FQGNSA. The entire variable domain, with the rest obtained from reference TRBV7-2 and TRBJ1-1, is as follows: GAGVSQSPSNKVTEKGKDVELRCDPISGHTALYWYRQSLGQGLEFLIYFQGNSAPDKSGLPSDRFSAERTGGSVSTLTIQRTQQEDSAVYLCATDKGSADTEAFFGQGTRLTVV.

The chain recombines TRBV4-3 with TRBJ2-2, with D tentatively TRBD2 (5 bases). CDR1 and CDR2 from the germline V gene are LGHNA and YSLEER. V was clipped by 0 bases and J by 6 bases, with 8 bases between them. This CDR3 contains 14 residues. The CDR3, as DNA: TGCGCCAGCAGCCAAGATCTGGAGGCCGGGGAGCTGTTTTTT. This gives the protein CASSQDLEAGELFF.